The 30 T cell receptor beta chains in this list originate from one sample, sequenced in a study of CD8 T cells in ankylosing spondylitis. These receptors' antigens are unknown. General study points: A TCR beta motif of fewer than 10 highly homologous variants seemed to mark ankylosing spondylitis blood.

MiXCR was run by TCRdb on the 5' RACE reads, yielding one entry per CDR3 protein. The sample shows 500,000 or so distinct CDR3 sequences, about 5.2% of them seen only once. Sequencing was done on a sample of blood, either unsorted or a sorted T cell fraction (not recorded which). These TCRs come from a male donor with ankylosing spondylitis.

This clonotype was counted many times. This rearrangement joins TRBV28 to TRBJ1-4; D may be TRBD1 (5 bases). The CDR3 runs to 15 residues. Germline CDR1 reads MDHEN; CDR2 reads SYDVKM. V lost 5 bases to trimming and J lost 4 bases, with 14 bases between them. The CDR3 DNA follows: TGTGCCAGCAGTCGGGGAGGGACGGGTAATGAAAAACTGTTTTTT. It specifies CASSRGGTGNEKLFF.

This clonotype was counted many times. V and J are TRBV5-1 and TRBJ2-6; no firm D call. The CDR3 has 15 residues. V lost 3 bases, J lost 4 bases, and 11 bases lay in between. Germline values: CDR1 SGHRS, CDR2 YFSETQ. The CDR3: CASSSVSSGANVLTF. CDR3 bases: TGCGCCAGCAGCTCTGTTTCGTCCGGGGCCAACGTCCTGACTTTC. The variable domain in full, completed from reference TRBV5-1 and TRBJ2-6, reads KAGVTQTPRYLIKTRGQQVTLSCSPISGHRSVSWYQQTPGQGLQFLFEYFSETQRNKGNFPGRFSGRQFSNSRSEMNVSTLELGDSALYLCASSSVSSGANVLTFGAGSRLTVL.

This clonotype was counted at least ten times. This rearrangement joins TRBV20-1 to TRBJ2-7, with a tentative D call TRBD1 (5 bases). The germline V gene encodes CDR1 DFQATT and CDR2 SNEGSKA (reference sequence). The CDR3 sequence is 15 residues long. Trimming stripped 1 base from V and 0 bases from J, with 13 bases between. The CDR3 DNA is TGCAGTGCTAGAGCTGACAGTGCCCGCTCCTACGAGCAGTACTTC. Translation gives CSARADSARSYEQYF.

V usage is TRBV6-2 or TRBV6-3 and J usage is TRBJ2-6; 7 bases map to TRBD1. The CDR3 runs 16 residues. Germline CDR1 and CDR2: MNHEY and SVGEGT. With V trimmed by 4 bases and J by 2 bases, 5 bases remained unmatched. The DNA of the CDR3 is TGTGCCAGCAGTTCTTACAGGGGACCTGGGGCCAACGTCCTGACTTTC. It translates to CASSSYRGPGANVLTF.

This clonotype showed up just a few times. A junction boundary mismatches the germline segment, possibly from a read error. The genes are TRBV4-1 and TRBJ2-7, with D perhaps matching TRBD1 (7 bases). CDR1 and CDR2 (germline): MGHRA, YSYEKL. CDR3 length equals 15 residues. The CDR3 DNA is TGCGCCAGCAGTCAAGATCCAGGGGGGACCTACGAGCAGTACTTC. Its protein is CASSQDPGGTYEQYF.

This clonotype appeared many times. The rearrangement links TRBV9 to TRBJ1-5; 7 nucleotides line up with TRBD1. Looked up from germline, CDR1 is SGDLS and CDR2 is YYNGEE. The CDR3 length is 15 residues. Trimming at V came to 0 bases and at J to 7 bases, leaving 7 bases not matched to a gene. The CDR3 sequence: CASSVDGRGTQPQHF. CDR3 bases: TGTGCCAGCAGCGTAGATGGCAGGGGGACACAGCCCCAGCATTTT.

On this clonotype: One end of the junction fails to match germline, which may point to a read error. The rearrangement links TRBV6-5 to TRBJ1-1; D remains unclear. Germline lookup yields CDR1 MNHEY and CDR2 SVGAGI. The CDR3 has 14 amino acids. CDR3 DNA: TGTGCCAGAAGTTACTCCCCTGGCACCGCGGGGGCTTTCTTT. This translates into CARSYSPGTAGAFF.

This clonotype showed up many times. The chain has TRBV4-3 and TRBJ1-6, with D uncertain. V was cut by 1 base and J by 7 bases, with 8 bases left in between. The V gene's germline CDR1 is LGHNA and CDR2 YSLEER. This CDR3 is built from 14 residues. The CDR3 DNA reads as TGCGCCAGCAGCCAAGTTTTCGGGAATTCACCCCTCCACTTT. As protein: CASSQVFGNSPLHF.

This chain joins TRBV4-3 and TRBJ2-2; TRBD1 agrees at 7 bases. The CDR3 covers 13 residues. Germline CDR1 reads LGHNA; CDR2 reads YSLEER. With 4 bases clipped from V and 8 bases from J, the junction kept 4 bases outside the gene matches. The CDR3 DNA reads as TGCGCCAGCAGCCCCCAGGGGGAGGGGGAGCTGTTTTTT. This encodes CASSPQGEGELFF.

Ten or more counts support this clonotype. This chain's CDR3 is CASSQSWGFEQYF. In DNA form, the CDR3 reads TGTGCCAGCAGCCAATCTTGGGGGTTCGAACAGTACTTC. This chain uses TRBV3-1 with TRBJ2-7, with D perhaps matching TRBD1 or TRBD2 (5 bases each). The CDR3 sequence is 13 residues long. V lost 2 bases and J 10 bases, leaving 15 bases between the germline ends. Germline V CDR1 and CDR2: LGHDT, YNNKEL (reference sequence).

This clonotype was seen repeatedly, ten times or more. The rearrangement uses TRBV7-2 and TRBJ1-6; 7 bases line up with TRBD1. The CDR3 contains 15 residues. Trimming cost V 1 base and J 7 bases; bases outside gene matches: 4. Per germline, CDR1 SGHTA and CDR2 FQGNSA. CDR3 amino acids: CASSLVGRGNSPLHF. CDR3 DNA sequence: TGTGCCAGCAGCTTAGTCGGCAGGGGGAATTCACCCCTCCACTTT.

There are many counts of this clonotype. The chain combines TRBV29-1 with TRBJ2-2; a weak D match, TRBD2 (5 bases). The CDR3 runs to 13 residues. The ends were cut back, 6 bases at V and 5 bases at J, with 13 bases in the middle. The germline V gene has CDR1 SQVTM and CDR2 ANQGSEA. CDR3 residues: CSVPLGETGELFF. The CDR3 DNA reads TGCAGCGTCCCCCTCGGGGAAACCGGGGAGCTGTTTTTT.

This clonotype has a count of ten or more. The chain has TRBV28 and TRBJ2-7, with a weak D call TRBD2 (6 bases). Germline values: CDR1 MDHEN, CDR2 SYDVKM. V was shortened by 6 bases and J by 3 bases, with 6 bases between the two germline ends. There are 11 residues in the CDR3. The CDR3 is CASREGYEQYF. CDR3 DNA sequence: TGTGCCAGCAGGGAGGGCTACGAGCAGTACTTC.

DNA of the CDR3: TGTGCCAGCAGTTACCGGGCAGTCCCTCATCCAGATACGCAGTATTTT. Residues: CASSYRAVPHPDTQYF. V usage is TRBV6-5 and J usage is TRBJ2-3; D is uncertain. Germline lookup yields CDR1 MNHEY and CDR2 SVGAGI. The CDR3 length is 16 residues. V shed 2 bases and J shed 4 bases, with 16 bases lying between them.

Many counts were recorded for this clonotype. DNA for the CDR3: TGCAGTGCTACCGAGGACAGCACAGATACGCAGTATTTT. Protein sequence: CSATEDSTDTQYF. V gene TRBV20-1 combines with J gene TRBJ2-3; D remains ambiguous. The germline V and J ends were trimmed by 4 bases and 0 bases, with 8 bases remaining between them. CDR1 is DFQATT, CDR2 SNEGSKA, per germline (reference sequence). The CDR3 contains 13 residues.

The chain employs TRBV18 and TRBJ1-2; weak D call: TRBD1 (5 bases). This CDR3 region has 15 residues. The germline gives CDR1 KGHSH, CDR2 LQKENI. V shed 0 bases and J shed 3 bases, with 11 bases lying between them. The CDR3 DNA is TGTGCCAGCTCACCACCAAGGGGTGAGGACTATGGCTACACCTTC. Its translation: CASSPPRGEDYGYTF.

This clonotype was found many times. The gene calls are TRBV5-1 and TRBJ1-6; D uncertain. V dropped 0 bases and J dropped 8 bases, with 18 bases sitting between them. The CDR3 is 17 amino acids. CDR1 and CDR2 (germline): SGHRS, YFSETQ. The CDR3 spells CASSLEGGVGYDSPLHF. CDR3 nucleotides: TGCGCCAGCAGCTTGGAGGGAGGTGTAGGGTACGATTCACCCCTCCACTTT.

This clonotype was counted many times. The rearrangement joins TRBV21-1 to TRBJ2-1; the D call TRBD2 from the table was never checked on the DNA. TRBV21-1 is recorded as a pseudogene. The CDR3 is 20 amino acids. As DNA, the CDR3 is TGTGCCAGCAGCAAAGTGCCGGGACTAGCGAGAGATAGCTCCTACAATGAGCAGTTCTTC. Encoded protein: CASSKVPGLARDSSYNEQFF.

This clonotype was recorded at least ten times. This sequence joins TRBV6-6 and TRBJ1-5, with D uncertain. Germline V gives CDR1 MNHNY, CDR2 SVGAGI (reference sequence). The CDR3 loop spans 13 amino acids. Trimming left V 0 bases short and J 16 bases short, with 16 bases between. DNA of the CDR3: TGTGCCAGCAGTTACTCGAATCGGCCATCCCCTCATTTT. Translating gives CASSYSNRPSPHF.

This clonotype was counted many times. The chain joins TRBV5-1 to TRBJ2-7; 7 positions match TRBD2. Trimming removed 0 bases from V and 3 bases from J; junction bases left unmatched: 3. Germline V gene lookup returns CDR1 SGHRS and CDR2 YFSETQ. The CDR3 extends over 14 amino acids. CDR3 protein: CASSLASGLYEQYF. CDR3 sequence (DNA): TGCGCCAGCAGCTTGGCTAGCGGCCTCTACGAGCAGTACTTC.

This clonotype was detected many times. The chain carries TRBV6-1 and TRBJ2-1, with D possibly matching TRBD1 (5 bases). Germline CDR1 is MNHNS and CDR2 is SASEGT. The length of the CDR3 is 14 residues. V was cut by 8 bases and J by 0 bases, with 11 bases left in between. The CDR3 DNA is TGTGCCAGCGGGGCGAGCAGCTCCTACAATGAGCAGTTCTTC. This sequence encodes CASGASSSYNEQFF.

This clonotype was seen repeatedly, ten times or more. The chain is built from TRBV20-1 and TRBJ2-7; 8 nucleotides align to TRBD1. The CDR3 totals 15 residues. Trimming took 0 bases from V and 2 from J; bases not matched to a gene: 6. From germline, CDR1 is DFQATT and CDR2 SNEGSKA (reference sequence). CDR3 coding DNA: TGCAGTGCTAGAGAGACACAGGGGGTGACCTACGAGCAGTACTTC. Amino acids: CSARETQGVTYEQYF.

This clonotype was found many times. V and J are TRBV28 and TRBJ1-2; 9 bases align to TRBD1. Germline V gives CDR1 MDHEN, CDR2 SYDVKM. This CDR3 is 15 amino acids long. V was pared by 4 bases and J by 8 bases, with 11 bases of the junction left unmatched. CDR3 coding DNA: TGTGCCAGCAGTTCCCCGCCGGGACAGGGTATAGGCTACACCTTC. It yields the protein CASSSPPGQGIGYTF.

V usage is TRBV5-1 and J usage is TRBJ2-1, with a weak D call TRBD1 (5 bases). The CDR3 totals 12 residues. Trimming took 2 bases from V and 9 from J, leaving 9 bases between them. The germline V gene has CDR1 SGHRS and CDR2 YFSETQ. CDR3 in amino acids: CASSLQVGEQFF. The DNA for the CDR3 is TGCGCCAGCAGCTTACAGGTGGGTGAGCAGTTCTTC.

This clonotype was detected many times. This CDR3 is CASSETSGRSYEQYF. CDR3 DNA sequence: TGCGCCAGCAGCGAAACTAGCGGTCGCTCCTACGAGCAGTACTTC. The chain recombines TRBV10-1 with TRBJ2-7; 8 nucleotides match TRBD2. This CDR3 region has 15 residues. Germline V gene lookup returns CDR1 WNHNN and CDR2 SYGVQD (reference sequence). Trimming took 6 bases from V and 0 from J; bases not matched to a gene: 7.

This clonotype occurred many times. This chain uses TRBV5-1 with TRBJ2-3, with 12 positions matching TRBD2. CDR1 is SGHRS, CDR2 YFSETQ, per germline. After removal of 0 bases from V and 5 bases from J, the junction contained 4 bases not matched to a gene. The CDR3 runs 16 residues. The CDR3 sequence is CASSLETSGSGDTQYF. The CDR3 bases are TGCGCCAGCAGCTTGGAGACTAGCGGGAGTGGAGATACGCAGTATTTT.

This clonotype showed up many times. The rearrangement joins TRBV7-2 to TRBJ1-4; possibly TRBD1 for D (5 bases). Trimming removed 4 bases at V and 4 bases at J, with 19 bases between. The CDR3 is made up of 17 amino acids. Germline V lookup: CDR1 SGHTA, CDR2 FQGNSA. The CDR3 bases are TGTGCCAGCAGCTATTACCTGCGGACACACAATAATGAAAAACTGTTTTTT. Encoded protein: CASSYYLRTHNNEKLFF.

This clonotype was detected many times. The chain joins TRBV27 to TRBJ1-1, with a tentative D call TRBD1 (5 bases). Trimming shortened V by 6 bases and J by 8 bases, and 19 bases separated the two germline ends. CDR3 length: 14 amino acids. CDR1 and CDR2 from the germline V gene are MNHEY and SMNVEV (reference sequence). The chain's CDR3 is CASSARDASSEAFF. The CDR3 nucleotides are TGTGCCAGCAGCGCGCGGGACGCTTCCTCGGAAGCTTTCTTT.

This clonotype was recorded at least ten times. The V and J genes are TRBV7-9 and TRBJ1-2; D call uncertain. Germline CDR1 reads SEHNR; CDR2 reads FQNEAQ (reference sequence). V gave up 2 bases and J gave up 4 bases, with 14 bases separating them. The CDR3 contains 15 residues. This CDR3 is CASSLSYPISYGYTF. CDR3 DNA sequence: TGTGCCAGCAGCTTAAGTTACCCGATCTCCTATGGCTACACCTTC.

This clonotype was recorded many times. The DNA for the CDR3 is TGCGCCAGCAGCTTGGAGGCAGGGGGCTACGAGCAGTACTTC. It yields the protein CASSLEAGGYEQYF. This rearrangement joins TRBV5-1 to TRBJ2-7; 7 bases line up with TRBD1. V was pared by 0 bases and J by 3 bases, with 3 bases of the junction left unmatched. This CDR3 has 14 residues. Germline CDR1 reads SGHRS; CDR2 reads YFSETQ.